Listed below are T cell receptor beta chains from one sample, sequenced in a study of early T cells in non-severe SARS-CoV-2 infection. A single record per CDR3 protein comes from TCRdb applying MiXCR to the 5' RACE reads. This sample has roughly 100,000 distinct CDR3 sequences; 9.5% to 15% occur once, and the top ten carry about 4.4%. Sequenced material: whole blood, taken at baseline. These TCRs come from an adult who was a healthcare worker with PCR-confirmed SARS-CoV-2 infection or an uninfected control (not recorded which). CDR3s include the opening cysteine and the closing phenylalanine or tryptophan. The D gene is left open where the match is weak. Clone size is shown for a subset of rows, as once, few, many or a class of expanded clone.

J gene: TRBJ2-7; D gene: NA; V gene: TRBV5-1; clone size: NA; CDR3 DNA: TGCGCCAGCAGCTCGGACGGCACAGGGAACGAGCAGTACTTC; CDR3 protein: CASSSDGTGNEQYF
J gene: TRBJ1-4; D gene: NA; V gene: TRBV25-1; clone size: NA; CDR3 DNA: TGTGCCACCGGGAGGCGGGGTGAAAAACTGTTTTTT; CDR3 protein: CATGRRGEKLFF
J gene: TRBJ1-5; D gene: NA; V gene: TRBV7-3; clone size: NA; CDR3 DNA: TGTGCCAGCAGCTCCTATAGGGGTCAGCCCCAGCATTTT; CDR3 protein: CASSSYRGQPQHF
J gene: TRBJ2-7; D gene: NA; V gene: TRBV27; clone size: many; CDR3 DNA: TGTGCCAGCAGTTTAGGGGGGTCCTACGAGCAGTACTTC; CDR3 protein: CASSLGGSYEQYF
J gene: TRBJ2-7; D gene: TRBD2; V gene: TRBV29-1; clone size: NA; CDR3 DNA: TGCAGCTTCAGGGAGGGCCCCTACGAGCAGTACTTC; CDR3 protein: CSFREGPYEQYF
J gene: TRBJ1-1; D gene: NA; V gene: TRBV5-6; clone size: NA; CDR3 DNA: TGTGCCAGCAGCTTGGCTGCAGGGGCCCTGAACACTGAAGCTTTCTTT; CDR3 protein: CASSLAAGALNTEAFF
J gene: TRBJ2-1; D gene: TRBD1; V gene: TRBV25-1; clone size: few; CDR3 DNA: TGTGCCAGCAGTGACCGGGACAGGGGTTTTGGGGAGCAGTTCTTC; CDR3 protein: CASSDRDRGFGEQFF
J gene: TRBJ1-1; D gene: NA; V gene: TRBV18; clone size: few; CDR3 DNA: TGTGCCAGCTCGGCTGACCGCGGACTAAACACTGAAGCTTTCTTT; CDR3 protein: CASSADRGLNTEAFF
J gene: TRBJ2-5; D gene: TRBD2; V gene: TRBV3-1; clone size: few; CDR3 DNA: TGTGCCAGCAGCTCCCGGACTAGCTGGGAGACCCAGTACTTC; CDR3 protein: CASSSRTSWETQYF
J gene: TRBJ2-7; D gene: TRBD2; V gene: TRBV28; clone size: few; CDR3 DNA: TGTGCCAGCAGTTTATTCAGAGCGGGGGCGTACGAGCAGTACTTC; CDR3 protein: CASSLFRAGAYEQYF
J gene: TRBJ1-2; D gene: NA; V gene: TRBV28; clone size: NA; CDR3 DNA: TGTGCCAGCAGTTTTCAGGGCGACTATGGCTACACCTTC; CDR3 protein: CASSFQGDYGYTF
J gene: TRBJ1-1; D gene: NA; V gene: TRBV4-1; clone size: NA; CDR3 DNA: TGCGCCAGCAGCCAAGACCGAATTCCCGTAGGGACTGAAGCTTTCTTT; CDR3 protein: CASSQDRIPVGTEAFF
J gene: TRBJ2-6; D gene: NA; V gene: TRBV5-1; clone size: NA; CDR3 DNA: TGCGCCAGCAGCTGGGACACCGAGCCTGGGGCCAACGTCCTGACTTTC; CDR3 protein: CASSWDTEPGANVLTF
J gene: TRBJ1-1; D gene: NA; V gene: TRBV21-1; clone size: NA; CDR3 DNA: TGTGCCAGCAGCAAAGAGGCAGAACCGAACACTGAAGCTTTCTTT; CDR3 protein: CASSKEAEPNTEAFF